What follows are 3 T cell receptor beta chains derived from one specimen sequenced in a study of response to subunit inactivated influenza vaccine. TCRdb used MiXCR to reprocess the RT-PCR reads, holding one entry per CDR3 protein. This table has 300,000 to 350,000 distinct CDR3 sequences, roughly a fifth appearing once. The sequencing used PBMCs from blood, collected 21 months after vaccination. The receptors shown here come from a man in his fifties or sixties who received an inactivated influenza vaccine.

This rearrangement joins TRBV5-1 to TRBJ2-1; D remains ambiguous. This CDR3 comprises 14 residues. V lost 4 bases and J 5 bases, leaving 13 bases between the germline ends. The V gene's germline CDR1 is SGHRS and CDR2 YFSETQ. The CDR3 here is CASSGASANNEQFF. CDR3 coding DNA: TGCGCCAGCAGCGGCGCTAGTGCAAACAATGAGCAGTTCTTC.

The CDR3 spells CASSQEDRGVTEAFF. The CDR3 DNA follows: TGCGCCAGCAGCCAAGAGGACAGGGGAGTTACTGAAGCTTTCTTT. The chain joins TRBV4-3 to TRBJ1-1, with 9 bases lining up with TRBD1. The CDR3 has 15 amino acids. V dropped 0 bases and J dropped 5; count of bases not matched to a gene: 4. Looked up from germline, CDR1 is LGHNA and CDR2 is YSLEER.

This clonotype was counted once. The chain couples TRBV2 to TRBJ2-6, with D possibly matching TRBD2 (5 bases). The V gene's germline CDR1 is SNHLY and CDR2 FYNNEI. Trimming stripped 7 bases from V and 1 base from J, with 17 bases between. The CDR3 is 17 amino acids. CDR3: CASIRGRRNSGANVLTF. The CDR3 DNA sequence: TGTGCCAGCATTCGAGGGCGGAGGAATTCTGGGGCCAACGTCCTGACTTTC.